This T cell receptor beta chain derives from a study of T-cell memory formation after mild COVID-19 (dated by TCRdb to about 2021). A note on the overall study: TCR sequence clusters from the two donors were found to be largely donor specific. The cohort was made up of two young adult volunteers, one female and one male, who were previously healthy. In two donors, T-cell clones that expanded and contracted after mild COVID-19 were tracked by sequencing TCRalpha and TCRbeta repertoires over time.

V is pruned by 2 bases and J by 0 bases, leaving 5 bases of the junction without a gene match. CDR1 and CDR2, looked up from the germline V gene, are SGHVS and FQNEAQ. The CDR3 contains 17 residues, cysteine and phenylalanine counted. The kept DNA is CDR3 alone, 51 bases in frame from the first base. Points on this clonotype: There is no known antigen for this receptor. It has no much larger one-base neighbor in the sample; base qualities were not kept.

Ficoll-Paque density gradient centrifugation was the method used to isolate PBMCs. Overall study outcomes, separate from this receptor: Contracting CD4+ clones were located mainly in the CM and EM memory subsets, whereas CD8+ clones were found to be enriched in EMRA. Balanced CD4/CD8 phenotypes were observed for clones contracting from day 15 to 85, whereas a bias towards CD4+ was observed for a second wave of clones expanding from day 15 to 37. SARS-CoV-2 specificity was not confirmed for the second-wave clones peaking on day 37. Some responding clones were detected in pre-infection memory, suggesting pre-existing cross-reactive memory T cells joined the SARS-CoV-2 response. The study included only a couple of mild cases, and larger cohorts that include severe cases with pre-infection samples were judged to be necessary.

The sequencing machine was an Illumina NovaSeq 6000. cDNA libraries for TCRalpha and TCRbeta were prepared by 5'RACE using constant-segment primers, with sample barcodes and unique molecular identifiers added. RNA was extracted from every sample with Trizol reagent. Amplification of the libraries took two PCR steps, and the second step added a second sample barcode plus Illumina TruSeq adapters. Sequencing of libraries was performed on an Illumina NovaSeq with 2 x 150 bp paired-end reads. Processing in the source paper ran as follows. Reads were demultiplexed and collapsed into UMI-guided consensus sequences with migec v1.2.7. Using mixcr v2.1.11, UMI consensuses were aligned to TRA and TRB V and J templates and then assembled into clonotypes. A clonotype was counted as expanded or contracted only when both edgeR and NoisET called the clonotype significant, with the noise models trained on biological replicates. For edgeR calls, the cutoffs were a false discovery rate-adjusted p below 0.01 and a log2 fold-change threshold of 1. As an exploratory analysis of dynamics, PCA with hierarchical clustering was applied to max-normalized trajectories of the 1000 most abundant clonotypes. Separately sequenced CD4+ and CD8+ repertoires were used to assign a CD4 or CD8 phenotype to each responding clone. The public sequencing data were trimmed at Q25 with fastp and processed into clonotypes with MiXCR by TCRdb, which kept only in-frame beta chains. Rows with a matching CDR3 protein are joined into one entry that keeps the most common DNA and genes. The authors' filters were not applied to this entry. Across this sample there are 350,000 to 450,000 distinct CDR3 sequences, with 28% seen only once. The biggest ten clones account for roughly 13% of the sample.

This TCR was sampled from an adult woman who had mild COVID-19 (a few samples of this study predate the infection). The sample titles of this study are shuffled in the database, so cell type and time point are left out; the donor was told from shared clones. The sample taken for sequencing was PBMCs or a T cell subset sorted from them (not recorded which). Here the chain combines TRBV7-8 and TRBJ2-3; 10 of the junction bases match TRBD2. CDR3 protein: CASSLLASGRSTDTQYF. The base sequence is TGTGCCAGCAGCTTACTCGCTAGCGGGAGAAGCACAGATACGCAGTATTTT.